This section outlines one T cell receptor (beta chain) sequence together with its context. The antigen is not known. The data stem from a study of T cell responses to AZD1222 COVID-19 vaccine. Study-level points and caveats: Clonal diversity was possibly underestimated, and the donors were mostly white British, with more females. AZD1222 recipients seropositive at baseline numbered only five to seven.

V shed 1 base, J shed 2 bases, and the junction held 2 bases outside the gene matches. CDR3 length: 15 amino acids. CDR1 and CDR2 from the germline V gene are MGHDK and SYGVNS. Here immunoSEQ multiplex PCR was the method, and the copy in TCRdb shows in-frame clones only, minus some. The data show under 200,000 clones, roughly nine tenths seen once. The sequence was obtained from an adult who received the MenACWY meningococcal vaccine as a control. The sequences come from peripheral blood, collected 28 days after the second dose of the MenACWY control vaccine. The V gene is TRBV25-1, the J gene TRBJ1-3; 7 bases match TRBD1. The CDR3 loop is CASSEWGTAGNTIYF. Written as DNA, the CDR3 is TGTGCCAGCAGTGAATGGGGGACAGCTGGAAACACCATATATTTT.